These 14 T cell receptor beta chains came from one sample sequenced in a study of regulatory T cells in long-lasting Graves disease. To make TCR beta libraries, researchers used iRepertoire HTBI primers and Arm-PCR of CDR3 regions. TCRdb redid the calling of the multiplex PCR reads with MiXCR, one entry per CDR3 protein. The table records 400,000 to 500,000 distinct CDR3 sequences, about 20% of them present only once. The time point was: persistent/refractory GD, antithyroid drugs over 5 years with positive TRAb. RNA isolated from PBMCs was used to make the TCR library. Sequencing used peripheral blood mononuclear cells (PBMCs), obtained when the disease was refractory, from a patient treated with antithyroid drugs. Source of these receptors: a female donor with Graves disease.

This clonotype was recorded at least ten times. An end of the junction does not agree with germline; a read error may underlie this. V usage is TRBV28 and J usage is TRBJ2-7; possibly TRBD2 for D (5 bases). Germline CDR1 MDHEN, CDR2 SYDVKM. This CDR3 spans 13 amino acids. CDR3: CASSRGADYGQYF. The CDR3 nucleotides read TGTGCCAGCAGTAGAGGTGCCGACTACGGGCAGTACTTC.

Many counts were recorded for this clonotype. The rearrangement links TRBV6-5 to TRBJ2-7; 7 bases are a match to TRBD1. The CDR3 has 16 residues. V trimming: 0 bases; J trimming: 3 bases; junction bases outside the gene matches: 8. Per germline, CDR1 MNHEY and CDR2 SVGAGI. The CDR3 sequence is CASSYSRGTANYEQYF. The CDR3 region has the DNA TGTGCCAGCAGTTACTCGAGAGGGACAGCCAACTACGAGCAGTACTTC.

V usage is TRBV7-2 and J usage is TRBJ2-2; D perhaps matches TRBD1 (5 bases). CDR1 is SGHTA, CDR2 FQGNSA, per germline. The CDR3 is 13 residues long. Trimming removed 5 bases at V and 6 bases at J, with 10 bases between. Written as DNA, the CDR3 is TGTGCCAGCAGCCCAAGACAGCCCGGGGAGCTGTTTTTT. It is translated as CASSPRQPGELFF.

This clonotype was detected only once. The chain recombines TRBV19 with TRBJ1-2; D is unresolved. Germline CDR1 reads LNHDA; CDR2 reads SQIVND (reference sequence). Trimming took 5 bases from V and 0 from J, leaving 10 bases between them. The CDR3 extends over 14 amino acids. The CDR3 DNA is TGTGCCAGTAGTGCAACGTGGACTAACTATGGCTACACCTTC. It encodes CASSATWTNYGYTF. The full variable domain, with the rest looked up from reference TRBV19 and TRBJ1-2, is DGGITQSPKYLFRKEGQNVTLSCEQNLNHDAMYWYRQDPGQGLRLIYYSQIVNDFQKGDIAEGYSVSREKKESFPLTVTSAQKNPTAFYLCASSATWTNYGYTFGSGTRLTVV.

This clonotype appeared many times. As DNA, the CDR3 is TGCAGTGCTAAGGACGCGAGCAATCAGCCCCAGCATTTT. Protein: CSAKDASNQPQHF. V is TRBV20-1 and J is TRBJ1-5; D gene uncertain. The CDR3 spans 13 residues. The V end was cut by 4 bases, the J end by 1 base, with 8 bases between. Germline V lookup: CDR1 DFQATT, CDR2 SNEGSKA (reference sequence).

In its sample, this clonotype was seen many times. This chain links TRBV12-3 or TRBV12-4 with TRBJ1-2; 12 nucleotides line up with TRBD1. V shed 1 base and J 7 bases; nucleotides not matched to a gene: 10. This CDR3 spans 17 amino acids. CDR3 protein: CASSLGVRGQGAGGYTF. The DNA of the CDR3 is TGTGCCAGCAGTTTAGGCGTGCGGGGACAGGGGGCAGGTGGCTACACCTTC.

This chain links TRBV29-1 with TRBJ2-2; 7 positions match TRBD2. CDR1 and CDR2 (germline): SQVTM, ANQGSEA. V shed 7 bases and J 4 bases; nucleotides not matched to a gene: 3. The CDR3 has 12 residues. The DNA of the CDR3 is TGCAGCGGACGGGAGGTCACCGGGGAGCTGTTTTTT. This gives the protein CSGREVTGELFF.

V gene TRBV4-2 combines with J gene TRBJ2-4, with D hard to call. CDR1 LGHNA and CDR2 YNFKEQ come from the germline V gene. The CDR3 is 12 residues long. The V end was cut by 3 bases, the J end by 6 bases, with 6 bases between. CDR3 residues: CASSQELNIQYF. CDR3 bases: TGTGCCAGCAGCCAGGAGCTAAACATTCAGTACTTC.

This clonotype was counted at least ten times. The chain recombines TRBV28 with TRBJ1-2, with TRBD1 matching 9 bases. The trim removed 3 bases at V and 8 bases at J, leaving 7 bases unmatched. CDR3 size: 14 residues. The V gene's germline CDR1 is MDHEN and CDR2 SYDVKM. The CDR3 region is CASSFTTGGDGYTF. The CDR3 DNA follows: TGTGCCAGCAGTTTCACGACAGGGGGGGACGGCTACACCTTC.

Only a few counts were recorded for this clonotype. The chain recombines TRBV2 with TRBJ2-5; D is perhaps TRBD1 (6 bases). The J call is uncertain, as TRBJ2-1 better fits the DNA end. Germline CDR1 is SNHLY and CDR2 is FYNNEI. This CDR3 contains 14 residues. The CDR3 region is CASSIQGSLNEQFF. CDR3 DNA: TGTGCCAGCAGCATACAGGGTTCCCTCAATGAGCAGTTCTTC.

The CDR3 DNA is TGTGCCAGCAGTGAAGGGGGGGGCAGACAGCCCCAGCATTTT. Amino acids: CASSEGGGRQPQHF. The chain combines TRBV6-1 with TRBJ1-5; D possibly corresponds to TRBD1 (6 bases). V was pared by 1 base and J by 7 bases, with 11 bases between. Per germline, CDR1 MNHNS and CDR2 SASEGT. CDR3 length equals 14 residues.

This clonotype was seen more than once but under ten times. The chain uses TRBV5-4 and TRBJ2-7, with D possibly called TRBD1 or TRBD2 (5 bases each). V was shortened by 0 bases and J by 2 bases, with 9 bases between the two germline ends. The CDR3 totals 14 residues. Germline V gene lookup returns CDR1 SGHNT and CDR2 YYREEE (reference sequence). Written as DNA, the CDR3 is TGTGCCAGCAGCTTGGGGGACGGAGCCTACGAGCAGTACTTC. It is translated as CASSLGDGAYEQYF.

This clonotype was counted many times. This CDR3 reads CASSITGSYGYTF. As DNA, the CDR3 is TGTGCCAGCAGCATCACAGGGTCCTATGGCTACACCTTC. The chain recombines TRBV19 with TRBJ1-2, with a possible D match to TRBD1 (6 bases). Germline assignment: CDR1 LNHDA and CDR2 SQIVND (reference sequence). The CDR3 sequence is 13 residues long. The V end was cut by 9 bases, the J end by 4 bases, with 15 bases between.

V usage is TRBV7-3 and J usage is TRBJ2-2; TRBD1 matches 10 bases. There are 17 residues in the CDR3. The V and J ends lost 5 bases and 5 bases, in that order; junction bases with no gene match: 11. CDR1 and CDR2 from the germline V gene are SGHTA and FQGTGA. The CDR3 DNA reads as TGTGCCAGCAGCCTCAACTCCGGGACAGGGGATACCGGGGAGCTGTTTTTT. Translation gives CASSLNSGTGDTGELFF.